The rows below give T cell receptor beta chains drawn from one sample of a study of OX40 agonist ivuxolimab in advanced cancers. Measured with immunoSEQ multiplex PCR; TCRdb has only the in-frame clones, and not every one. Of 100,000 or so clones listed, less than 95% are singletons. Sequenced material: CD4+ or CD8+ T cells sorted from blood, taken in a trial of the OX40 agonist ivuxolimab. These receptors originate from an adult with an advanced solid tumor such as melanoma, head and neck, liver or kidney cancer. CDR3s include the opening cysteine and the closing phenylalanine or tryptophan. The D gene is left open where the match is weak. Not every row has a clone size; where given, it reads once, few, many or a size class.

D gene	clone size	CDR3 length	V gene	J gene	CDR3 protein	CDR3 DNA
-	-	15	TRBV7-2	TRBJ2-1	CASSLEGRFYNEQFF	TGTGCCAGCAGCTTAGAGGGGCGCTTCTACAATGAGCAGTTCTTC
TRBD2	-	17	TRBV4-1	TRBJ2-6	CASSQEAGASGANVLTF	TGCGCCAGCAGCCAAGAAGCGGGGGCCTCTGGGGCCAACGTCCTGACTTTC
-	-	14	TRBV5-1	TRBJ1-5	CASSSGVNNQPQHF	TGCGCCAGCAGCTCCGGGGTAAACAATCAGCCCCAGCATTTT
-	-	15	TRBV6-1	TRBJ2-7	CASRDRTGPNYEQYF	TGTGCCAGCAGGGATAGAACAGGGCCCAACTACGAGCAGTACTTC
-	-	16	TRBV5-6	TRBJ1-6	CASSLGPPNMDSPLHF	TGTGCCAGCAGCTTGGGCCCGCCGAACATGGATTCACCCCTCCACTTT
-	once	16	TRBV11-3	TRBJ2-1	CASSFGGAGKFNEQFF	TGTGCCAGCAGCTTCGGCGGGGCGGGGAAGTTCAATGAGCAGTTCTTC
-	-	15	TRBV7-8	TRBJ1-2	CASSPASRMTYGYTF	TGTGCCAGCAGCCCGGCCTCGCGGATGACCTATGGCTACACCTTC
-	once	13	TRBV4-2	TRBJ2-7	CASSQDKSYEQYF	TGTGCCAGCAGCCAAGATAAGTCGTACGAGCAGTACTTC
-	-	15	TRBV18	TRBJ2-7	CASSPRTLQGDEQYF	TGTGCCAGCTCACCACGAACTCTACAGGGAGACGAGCAGTACTTC
-	-	14	TRBV4-3	TRBJ1-1	CASSQASEKGGAFF	TGCGCCAGCAGCCAAGCCTCAGAGAAAGGCGGAGCTTTCTTT
TRBD1	-	15	TRBV28	TRBJ2-7	CASSQSGQGAGEQYF	TGTGCCAGCAGCCAGTCGGGACAGGGGGCTGGGGAGCAGTACTTC
TRBD1	once	13	TRBV6-5	TRBJ2-2	CASIGTGYRELFF	TGTGCCAGCATCGGGACAGGGTACCGGGAGCTGTTTTTT
-	-	14	TRBV7-9	TRBJ2-2	CASSLEVASGELFF	TGTGCCAGCAGCTTAGAGGTGGCTTCCGGGGAGCTGTTTTTT
TRBD2	-	16	TRBV15	TRBJ2-3	CATSRGLAGSTDTQYF	TGTGCCACCAGCAGAGGTCTAGCGGGGAGCACAGATACGCAGTATTTT
TRBD1	-	20	TRBV5-1	TRBJ1-3	CASSLGTGTGGSTARNTIYF	TGCGCCAGCAGCTTGGGAACCGGGACAGGGGGCTCAACTGCCCGAAACACCATATATTTT
TRBD1	-	14	TRBV5-1	TRBJ2-7	CASSLRTGGDEQYF	TGCGCCAGCAGCCTGCGGACAGGGGGCGACGAGCAGTACTTC
TRBD2	-	15	TRBV5-4	TRBJ2-2	CASSNGGFGTGELFF	TGTGCCAGCAGCAACGGGGGGTTCGGCACCGGGGAGCTGTTTTTT
TRBD1	-	16	TRBV7-9	TRBJ1-3	CASSLKDRGLGNTIYF	TGTGCCAGCAGCTTAAAGGACAGGGGGCTCGGAAACACCATATATTTT
-	-	12	TRBV10-3	TRBJ1-5	CAISQGNQPQHF	TGTGCCATCAGTCAGGGGAATCAGCCCCAGCATTTT
-	-	13	TRBV29-1	TRBJ1-1	CSVTGARNTEAFF	TGCAGCGTCACCGGGGCCCGGAACACTGAAGCTTTCTTT
-	-	15	TRBV9	TRBJ1-5	CASSVGWTENQPQHF	TGTGCCAGCAGCGTAGGATGGACAGAAAATCAGCCCCAGCATTTT
-	-	13	TRBV14	TRBJ1-1	CASSQGTYTEAFF	TGTGCCAGCAGCCAGGGGACTTACACTGAAGCTTTCTTT
-	-	14	TRBV5-5	TRBJ1-2	CASSLGARGDGYTF	TGTGCCAGCAGCTTGGGGGCCAGGGGAGATGGCTACACCTTC
TRBD2	-	14	TRBV7-9	TRBJ2-7	CASSLGGGPYEQYF	TGTGCCAGCAGCTTAGGGGGAGGGCCCTACGAGCAGTACTTC
-	-	15	TRBV5-6	TRBJ1-5	CASSFWGVGGQPQHF	TGTGCCAGCAGCTTTTGGGGTGTTGGGGGTCAGCCCCAGCATTTT
-	-	13	TRBV9	TRBJ1-3	CASSVVGGNTIYF	TGTGCCAGCAGCGTAGTGGGTGGAAACACCATATATTTT
-	-	16	TRBV6-6	TRBJ2-1	CASSYPGAGANNEQFF	TGTGCCAGCAGTTACCCTGGGGCGGGGGCGAACAATGAGCAGTTCTTC
-	-	11	TRBV18	TRBJ1-2	CASSGQYGYTF	TGTGCCAGCTCAGGACAGTATGGCTACACCTTC
TRBD2	-	15	TRBV5-4	TRBJ2-7	CASSLGGLAGNEQYF	TGTGCCAGCAGCTTGGGCGGACTAGCGGGGAACGAGCAGTACTTC
-	-	17	TRBV30	TRBJ2-4	CAWSVGGAAGAKNIQYF	TGTGCCTGGAGTGTAGGGGGCGCAGCGGGCGCCAAAAACATTCAGTACTTC
-	-	13	TRBV7-2	TRBJ2-7	CASSLPGVYEQYF	TGTGCCAGCAGCCTGCCGGGGGTCTACGAGCAGTACTTC
-	-	14	TRBV6-5	TRBJ1-3	CASITESLGNTIYF	TGTGCCAGCATTACAGAGAGCTTAGGAAACACCATATATTTT
TRBD1	-	15	TRBV9	TRBJ1-5	CASSVEGQGHQPQHF	TGTGCCAGCAGCGTAGAGGGACAGGGGCATCAGCCCCAGCATTTT
TRBD2	few	15	TRBV6-5	TRBJ2-2	CASRVSGSNTGELFF	TGTGCCAGCAGGGTGAGCGGGAGTAACACCGGGGAGCTGTTTTTT
-	-	15	TRBV4-3	TRBJ1-4	CASSQDHRANEKLFF	TGCGCCAGCAGCCAAGATCACAGGGCGAATGAAAAACTGTTTTTT
-	-	16	TRBV18	TRBJ2-2	CASSQRSSMNTGELFF	TGTGCCAGCTCCCAGAGATCAAGCATGAACACCGGGGAGCTGTTTTTT
-	-	14	TRBV5-1	TRBJ2-7	CASSPAWSDYEQYF	TGCGCCAGCAGCCCAGCCTGGTCCGACTACGAGCAGTACTTC
-	-	13	TRBV10-3	TRBJ2-7	CAISESKQYEQYF	TGTGCCATCAGTGAGTCGAAACAGTACGAGCAGTACTTC
TRBD2	-	19	TRBV6-4	TRBJ2-1	CASSDSGTSGGFTYNEQFF	TGTGCCAGCAGTGACTCGGGGACTAGCGGGGGCTTCACGTACAATGAGCAGTTCTTC
-	-	17	TRBV28	TRBJ2-6	CASSWGGPSSGANVLTF	TGTGCCAGCAGTTGGGGGGGCCCCTCCTCTGGGGCCAACGTCCTGACTTTC